The entry below describes one TCR beta chain. Its specificity is not known. Sequencing of TCR beta covered CD8+ and CD4+ T cells obtained from blood. It was treatment-naive patients with stable or active relapsing-remitting disease who made up the multiple sclerosis controls. This sample was included in a study of CD8 T cells in Susac syndrome. Random hexamers primed reverse transcription of roughly 0.5 to 1 ug RNA. Multiplex PCR with immunoSEQ amplified the TCR beta CDR3 across 54 Vbeta and 13 Jbeta. MiXCR, run by TCRdb on the immunoSEQ multiplex PCR reads, gives a single entry per CDR3 protein. The sample lists 250,000 to 300,000 distinct CDR3 sequences, about 85% seen once, with over 0.1% in the top ten. Broader study findings: The study's TCR sequencing and HLA analysis covered a relatively small number of individuals, and the study acknowledged this.

V was shortened by 4 bases and J by 6 bases, with 19 bases between the two germline ends. This CDR3 comprises 16 residues. From germline, CDR1 is LGHDT and CDR2 YNNKEL (reference sequence). The chain is built from TRBV3-1 and TRBJ2-1; D perhaps matches TRBD2 (6 bases). This sequence was found in a human donor with multiple sclerosis. The specimen was CD8+ T cells from PBMCs. As DNA, the CDR3 is TGTGCCAGCAGCCCTGGGACTGCTATCGCGACCAATGAGCAGTTCTTC. Protein: CASSPGTAIATNEQFF.